This T cell receptor (beta chain) was observed in a study of OX40 agonist ivuxolimab in advanced cancers. Trimming pared 0 bases from V and 3 bases from J, leaving 16 bases between. Germline CDR1 reads SGHRS; CDR2 reads YFSETQ. The length of the CDR3 is 17 residues. Study-wide results and caveats: Patients who responded partially at 0.1-3.0 mg/kg showed clonal expansion ranking among the lowest.

Notes on this clone: Its antigen remains unknown.

Here immunoSEQ multiplex PCR was the method, and the copy in TCRdb shows in-frame clones only, minus some. The profile shows 75,000 to 100,000 clones, roughly 85% of them singletons. This clonotype was obtained from an adult with an advanced solid tumor such as melanoma, head and neck, liver or kidney cancer. Sample: CD4+ or CD8+ T cells sorted from blood, taken in a trial of the OX40 agonist ivuxolimab. This chain connects TRBV5-1 to TRBJ1-3; D perhaps matches TRBD1 (5 bases). The CDR3, as DNA: TGCGCCAGCAGCTTGGAAGGGGCGCCGTCTGGTGGAAACACCATATATTTT. Translating gives CASSLEGAPSGGNTIYF.